Listed below are T cell receptor beta chains from one sample, sequenced in a study of T cell responses to AZD1222 COVID-19 vaccine. Only in-frame clones appear in the TCRdb table, and some are missing; sequencing was by immunoSEQ multiplex PCR. The repertoire has about 56,000 clones, 80% to 90% of them found once; the top ten carry about 16%. The material sequenced was peripheral blood, taken on day 0 of AZD1222 vaccination. The receptors shown here come from an adult in good health. Both conserved end residues are part of each CDR3. D genes are given only for firm matches.

>NA|TRBJ2-1|TRBV10-3
CAISTGSSYNEQFF
TGTGCCATCAGTACAGGGAGCTCCTACAATGAGCAGTTCTTC
>TRBD1|TRBJ1-4|TRBV5-6
CASSYGTGWDEKLFF
TGTGCCAGCAGCTACGGGACAGGATGGGATGAAAAACTGTTTTTT
>NA|TRBJ1-2|TRBV3-1/TRBV3-2
CASSQDPVFGYTF
TGTGCCAGCAGCCAAGATCCAGTTTTTGGCTACACCTTC
>TRBD1|TRBJ1-3|TRBV6-5
CASSRGTGPIYF
TGTGCCAGCAGCCGCGGGACAGGGCCCATATATTTT
>NA|TRBJ1-5|TRBV6-5
CASSSSGTANQPQHF
TGTGCCAGCAGTTCCTCCGGGACGGCCAATCAGCCCCAGCATTTT
>TRBD1|TRBJ2-3|TRBV7-9
CASSSDRVGLGTDTQYF
TGTGCCAGCAGCTCGGACAGGGTTGGGTTGGGCACAGATACGCAGTATTTT
>NA|TRBJ2-5|TRBV5-1
CASSTPAQETQYF
TGCGCCAGCAGCACCCCGGCACAAGAGACCCAGTACTTC
>NA|TRBJ1-2|TRBV6-5
CASKDYREAYTF
TGTGCCAGCAAAGATTACAGGGAAGCCTACACCTTC
>TRBD1|TRBJ1-1|TRBV6-5
CASSRPGQGYTEAFF
TGTGCCAGCAGTCGACCGGGACAGGGTTACACTGAAGCTTTCTTT
>NA|TRBJ2-2|TRBV28
CASSRTVNTGELFF
TGTGCCAGCAGCCGGACAGTTAACACCGGGGAGCTGTTTTTT
>TRBD2|TRBJ2-2|TRBV2
CASRRLAGGPGELFF
TGTGCCAGCAGGAGACTAGCGGGGGGGCCCGGGGAGCTGTTTTTT
>NA|TRBJ2-1|TRBV7-3
CASSSGQRGHEQFF
TGTGCCAGCAGCTCGGGCCAGAGGGGCCATGAGCAGTTCTTC
>NA|TRBJ1-4|TRBV3-1/TRBV3-2
CASSQELGVEKLFF
TGTGCCAGCAGCCAAGAATTGGGGGTTGAAAAACTGTTTTTT
>NA|TRBJ1-4|TRBV28
CASSHRSDDEKLFF
TGTGCCAGCAGTCACAGGAGCGATGATGAAAAACTGTTTTTT
>NA|TRBJ1-2|TRBV5-1
CASSTSSGARDGYTF
TGCGCCAGCAGCACCTCTTCAGGGGCGAGGGATGGCTACACCTTC